The 15 T cell receptor beta chains reported below all come from one sample, sequenced in a study of blood T cell repertoires in COVID-19. The protocol was immunoSEQ multiplex PCR, while the TCRdb copy is restricted to in-frame clones and leaves out a portion. Here the sample spans approximately 180,000 clones, roughly 85% being singletons. The specimen was peripheral blood. The receptors come from a man aged 60-69 years with acute or convalescent COVID-19.

This clone was seen only once. The chain combines TRBV29-1 with TRBJ1-2; 10 bases align to TRBD1. J gave up 4 bases and V 6 bases, and 8 bases lay outside the gene matches. The CDR3 contains 14 residues. The germline gives CDR1 SQVTM, CDR2 ANQGSEA. This CDR3 is CSVDRGRGSYGYTF. The CDR3 DNA is TGCAGCGTAGACAGGGGGCGGGGGAGCTATGGCTACACCTTC. The variable domain in full, with the rest retrieved from reference TRBV29-1 and TRBJ1-2, is SAVISQKPSRDICQRGTSLTIQCQVDSQVTMMFWYRQQPGQSLTLIATANQGSEATYESGFVIDKFPISRPNLTFSTLTVSNMSPEDSSIYLCSVDRGRGSYGYTFGSGTRLTVV.

This clone came up once. The chain carries TRBV19 and TRBJ2-5; TRBD2 matches 7 bases. Trimming at V came to 3 bases and at J to 7 bases, leaving 8 bases not matched to a gene. CDR1 is LNHDA and CDR2 is SQIVND in the germline V gene (reference sequence). The CDR3 is 14 amino acids. The DNA of the CDR3 is TGTGCCAGTAGTATTACGGGGGGTATGGCGACCCAGTACTTC. It yields the protein CASSITGGMATQYF. The full variable domain, with the rest looked up from reference TRBV19 and TRBJ2-5, is DGGITQSPKYLFRKEGQNVTLSCEQNLNHDAMYWYRQDPGQGLRLIYYSQIVNDFQKGDIAEGYSVSREKKESFPLTVTSAQKNPTAFYLCASSITGGMATQYFGPGTRLLVL.

The chain uses TRBV5-1 and TRBJ2-7; 9 bases agree with TRBD1. The V and J ends lost 1 base and 4 bases, in that order; junction bases with no gene match: 9. Germline values: CDR1 SGHRS, CDR2 YFSETQ. CDR3 length: 16 residues. The CDR3 DNA sequence: TGCGCCAGCAGCTTGTCTGGGACAGGGACTCTTTACGAGCAGTACTTC. Its translation is CASSLSGTGTLYEQYF. The variable domain in full, completed from reference TRBV5-1 and TRBJ2-7, reads KAGVTQTPRYLIKTRGQQVTLSCSPISGHRSVSWYQQTPGQGLQFLFEYFSETQRNKGNFPGRFSGRQFSNSRSEMNVSTLELGDSALYLCASSLSGTGTLYEQYFGPGTRLTVT.

This clone has just one count. The V and J genes are TRBV18 and TRBJ2-1, with a tentative D call TRBD2 (6 bases). V gave up 0 bases and J gave up 6 bases, with 9 bases separating them. Germline V gene data show CDR1 as KGHSH and CDR2 as LQKENI. The CDR3 consists of 14 residues. This chain's CDR3 is CASSPPGSFNEQFF. CDR3 in DNA: TGTGCCAGCTCACCACCCGGGAGTTTCAATGAGCAGTTCTTC. The full variable domain, its missing parts supplied by reference TRBV18 and TRBJ2-1, is NAGVMQNPRHLVRRRGQEARLRCSPMKGHSHVYWYRQLPEEGLKFMVYLQKENIIDESGMPKERFSAEFPKEGPSILRIQQVVRGDSAAYFCASSPPGSFNEQFFGPGTRLTVL.

The genes are TRBV7-8 and TRBJ1-1; a possible D gene is TRBD1 (5 bases). V was trimmed by 7 bases and J by 5 bases, leaving 14 bases between them. The CDR3 is 13 amino acids. CDR1 and CDR2 (germline): SGHVS, FQNEAQ. Here the CDR3 DNA reads TGTGCCAGCACCGACACAGGATCTACTGAAGCTTTCTTT. As protein: CASTDTGSTEAFF.

The chain recombines TRBV2 with TRBJ2-1; TRBD2 is a possible D gene (7 bases). CDR3 length: 20 amino acids. Germline CDR1 reads SNHLY; CDR2 reads FYNNEI. Trimming shortened V by 4 bases and J by 1 base, and 26 bases separated the two germline ends. The CDR3 DNA reads as TGTGCCAGCAGTGCTCCGAGGTCTGGGGGGGGCGAGGTGTCCTACAATGAGCAGTTCTTC. Translation: CASSAPRSGGGEVSYNEQFF. The variable domain in full, with the rest retrieved from reference TRBV2 and TRBJ2-1, is EPEVTQTPSHQVTQMGQEVILRCVPISNHLYFYWYRQILGQKVEFLVSFYNNEISEKSEIFDDQFSVERPDGSNFTLKIRSTKLEDSAMYFCASSAPRSGGGEVSYNEQFFGPGTRLTVL.

This clone has more than one count but fewer than ten. The gene calls are TRBV30 and TRBJ2-1; 9 bases agree with TRBD1. Trimming took 1 base from V and 9 from J; bases not matched to a gene: 13. CDR1 and CDR2 from the germline V gene are GTSNPN and SVGIG (reference sequence). CDR3 length: 16 residues. The CDR3 region is CAWSATGGAGSGEQFF. The CDR3 DNA follows: TGTGCCTGGAGTGCAACAGGGGGCGCAGGGAGCGGTGAGCAGTTCTTC.

This chain links TRBV3-1 (or the pseudogene TRBV3-2) with TRBJ1-5; D remains unclear. Germline V CDR1 and CDR2: LGHDT, YNNKEL (reference sequence). CDR3 length: 13 amino acids. V lost 6 bases and J lost 2, with 8 bases in between. The CDR3 sequence is CASSRQGNQPQHF. The CDR3 nucleotides are TGTGCCAGCAGTCGCCAGGGCAATCAGCCCCAGCATTTT.

The chain recombines TRBV6-5 with TRBJ2-5; 11 bases match TRBD2. Per the germline V gene, CDR1 is MNHEY and CDR2 is SVGAGI. This CDR3 has 13 residues. V was clipped by 3 bases and J by 9 bases; unmatched bases: 3. The CDR3 loop is CASSYSGGASQYF. DNA for the CDR3: TGTGCCAGCAGTTATAGCGGGGGGGCGTCCCAGTACTTC.

The chain has TRBV7-3 and TRBJ2-1; 13 nucleotides agree with TRBD2. This CDR3 comprises 16 residues. Germline V gene sequence: CDR1 SGHTA, CDR2 FQGTGA. V was clipped by 4 bases and J by 7 bases; unmatched bases: 7. The CDR3 region has the DNA TGTGCCAGCAGCTCCAGGACTAGCGGGAGACGGAATGAGCAGTTCTTC. It codes for CASSSRTSGRRNEQFF. The full variable domain, in which reference TRBV7-3 and TRBJ2-1 provide the parts outside the CDR3, is GAGVSQTPSNKVTEKGKYVELRCDPISGHTALYWYRQSLGQGPEFLIYFQGTGAADDSGLPNDRFFAVRPEGSVSTLKIQRTERGDSAVYLCASSSRTSGRRNEQFFGPGTRLTVL.

This rearrangement joins TRBV5-4 to TRBJ1-1; D remains ambiguous. Deletions cut 3 bases from V and 4 bases from J, with 10 bases between. There are 13 residues in the CDR3. Germline V gene sequence: CDR1 SGHNT, CDR2 YYREEE (reference sequence). CDR3 in amino acids: CASSYEPGTEAFF. The CDR3 bases are TGTGCCAGCAGCTACGAGCCGGGCACTGAAGCTTTCTTT.

The chain combines TRBV15 with TRBJ1-5; TRBD1 might be the D (5 bases). Germline V lookup: CDR1 LNHNV, CDR2 YYDKDF (reference sequence). V was pared by 7 bases and J by 0 bases, with 16 bases between. The CDR3 length is 16 residues. The CDR3 region is CATKGTSPRSNQPQHF. In DNA form, the CDR3 reads TGTGCCACCAAAGGGACTTCCCCCCGTAGCAATCAGCCCCAGCATTTT.

The CDR3 region is CASSLGLLTDTQYF. CDR3 DNA: TGTGCCAGCAGCTTGGGACTCCTCACAGATACGCAGTATTTT. The rearrangement links TRBV5-6 to TRBJ2-3; no reliable D call. The CDR3 sequence is 14 residues long. Trimming stripped 0 bases from V and 2 bases from J, with 7 bases between. The germline V gene encodes CDR1 SGHDT and CDR2 YYEEEE.

The chain joins TRBV2 to TRBJ1-1, with 9 bases that match TRBD1. CDR3 size: 14 residues. V trimming: 7 bases; J trimming: 1 base; junction bases outside the gene matches: 4. Looked up from germline, CDR1 is SNHLY and CDR2 is FYNNEI. CDR3 amino acids: CASKWDRENTEAFF. The CDR3 DNA reads TGTGCCAGCAAGTGGGACAGGGAGAACACTGAAGCTTTCTTT.

This clone was counted only a few times. The gene calls are TRBV7-3 and TRBJ2-2; 13 positions match TRBD2. The CDR3 contains 18 residues. With V trimmed by 7 bases and J by 3 bases, 11 bases remained unmatched. Germline lookup yields CDR1 SGHTA and CDR2 FQGTGA. Here the CDR3 reads CASNPGLAGEPHTGELFF. The CDR3, as DNA: TGTGCCAGCAACCCCGGACTAGCGGGAGAACCCCACACCGGGGAGCTGTTTTTT.